This T cell receptor (beta chain) was sequenced during a study of blood T cell repertoires in COVID-19. Overall study: The United States, Italy and Spain were the sources of the acute and convalescent COVID-19 samples. The analysed material was cDNA or gDNA that came from T cells, B-cell-depleted T cells, or PBMCs.

Original processing methods: For nucleated cells, counts were estimated from reference gene primer amplification. Generated by immunoSEQ multiplex PCR, the TCRdb table keeps only in-frame clones and is missing some. The V and J calls and clone size come from that table; D and trimming were worked out from the DNA. The table includes approximately 220,000 clones, approximately 87% detected once. There are 13 residues in the CDR3. Sequencing used peripheral blood. The J gene is TRBJ1-4, the V gene TRBV12-1. TRBV12-1 is shown as a pseudogene. The source of this sequence is a woman in her 50s with acute or convalescent COVID-19. This chain's CDR3 is CASSSAGTEKLFF. Here the CDR3 DNA reads TGTGCCAGCAGCTCCGCGGGAACTGAAAAACTGTTTTTT.